The T cell receptor beta chain described here comes from a study of CXCR3-negative and CXCR3-positive naive CD8 T cells (dated by TCRdb to between 2017 and 2020). Broadly, across the study: In total, 130 million to 150 million TRB reads were obtained, or roughly 1.5 +/- 0.3 million reads per library. The diversity and physicochemical repertoire analyses included under 12 donors pooled from two independent experiments. Naive subsets from 5 donors and memory cells from 3 donors were included in the TRBV-TRBJ cluster analysis. The paper as a whole reports these results and caveats: Surface CD5, linked to self-reactivity in mice, was comparable between naive subsets; TCR interaction strength was therefore also inferred from TRB CDR3 physicochemical properties. Naive CXCR3-negative and CXCR3-positive cells from the same donor showed similar TRBV-TRBJ usage, whereas memory cells showed distinct patterns. Both naive subsets had comparably high repertoire diversity, while memory CD8+ T cells had much lower repertoire diversity. Compared with CXCR3-negative naive cells, CXCR3-positive naive cells had TRB CDR3s with higher hydrophobicity (lower Kidera factor 4), lower energy, and higher strength and volume indices. Freshly isolated PBMCs were used for most assays because CXCR3 expression partially decreased after cryopreservation.

A note on this clonotype: Its recognized antigen is unknown.

Reading from cysteine to phenylalanine, the CDR3 counts 15 amino acids. No DNA is recorded. The CDR1 and CDR2 encoded by the germline V gene are MDHEN and SYDVKM. For sequencing, a NextSeq 550 was employed. The Human TCR Profiling Kit (MiLaboratory) was used to prepare UMI-labeled 5' RACE TRB cDNA libraries. cDNA synthesis used the entire amount of extracted RNA, and PCR amplification then used the entire amount of cDNA produced. The libraries were made side by side, with each library going through the same number of PCR cycles. Turning to the authors' computational methods: With a requirement of at least two reads per UMI, MIGEC and MiXCR extracted about 50,000 +/- 10,000 unique UMI-labeled TRB cDNA molecules per library. Each library averaged around 42,000 +/- 9,900 functional in-frame TRB CDR3 nucleotide clonotypes without stop codons. Diversity metrics, including normalized Shannon-Wiener and Chao1, were computed in VDJtools after downsampling to 5000 UMI-labeled TRB molecules per sample. VDJtools was used to calculate clonotype-size-weighted physicochemical properties of the central five CDR3 residues, namely interaction energy, strength, volume and Kidera factor 4. Reads reprocessed by TCRdb are summarized as one entry per CDR3 protein sequence, and DNA is absent. TCRdb's processing, not the authors' own work, is the source of the V and J calls. The table for this sample lists around 81,000 distinct CDR3 sequences. The ten top clones hold around 1.5% of the sample.

For each CD8+ T cell subset, flow sorting was done in triplicate, and 250,000 to 300,000 cells per subset went directly into RLT lysis buffer. To exclude memory contaminants, naive CD8+ T cells were stringently defined as CD45RO-CCR7+CD27+CD95-. Using standard density gradient centrifugation, peripheral blood mononuclear cells were isolated from buffy coats. Naive CXCR3-negative and CXCR3-positive CD8+ T cells were flow-sorted on a FACSAria III. An RNeasy Mini Kit was used to extract total RNA from the sorted cells. The sample consisted of naive CXCR3- CD8+ T cells from blood. The cell subset or site tag for this specimen amounts to: CD45RO-CCR7+CD27+CD95- naive CD8+ T cells lacking CXCR3 (TNR3-). This receptor chain uses TRBV28 and TRBJ2-5; TCRdb's D call, TRBD1, is unchecked because there is no DNA. The TCR comes from a human donor in good health. Some clones in this sample may be carry-over from other donors' samples. Here the CDR3 is given as CASSYRDRALETQYF.